Described below is a single T cell receptor beta chain sequence and its context. The record originates from a study of OX40 agonist ivuxolimab in advanced cancers. Study-wide context: Across the patients, intravenous ivuxolimab was delivered every 2 weeks at 0.01 to 10 mg/kg. Partial responses occurred in three patients (one hepatocellular carcinoma, two cutaneous melanoma).

V lost 6 bases and J 8 bases, leaving 13 bases between the germline ends. There are 12 residues in the CDR3. The germline V gene has CDR1 MDHEN and CDR2 SYDVKM. Blood was sampled at baseline, cycle 4 day 1, and cycle 7 day 1. Assay used: immunoSEQ multiplex PCR; TCRdb lists only in-frame clones, some missing. Counted here are more than 65,000 clones, 90% occurring once; the ten biggest clones make up approximately 10%. This sequence was found in an adult with an advanced solid tumor such as melanoma, head and neck, liver or kidney cancer. The genes are TRBV28 and TRBJ1-2; possible D gene TRBD1, 5 bases. The starting material was CD4+ or CD8+ T cells sorted from blood, obtained in a trial of the OX40 agonist ivuxolimab. The CDR3 reads CASSGSGKGYTF. In nucleotides, the CDR3 is TGTGCCAGCAGCGGATCAGGGAAAGGCTACACCTTC.